A single sample gave rise to the 26 T cell receptor beta chains below, sequenced in a study of control samples from healthy donors and cancer patients. The protocol was immunoSEQ multiplex PCR, while the TCRdb copy is restricted to in-frame clones and leaves out a portion. The sample has roughly 88,000 clones; around four fifths are singletons. The sequenced sample consisted of blood. Source of these receptors: a man under 40 in good health.

This chain connects TRBV3-1 (or the pseudogene TRBV3-2) to TRBJ1-2, with D tentatively TRBD1 (5 bases). This CDR3 comprises 15 residues. Trimming shortened V by 1 base and J by 4 bases, and 13 bases separated the two germline ends. From germline, CDR1 is LGHDT and CDR2 YNNKEL (reference sequence). The CDR3 protein is CASSQVNDRPYGYTF. The CDR3 DNA follows: TGTGCCAGCAGCCAAGTTAATGACAGACCCTATGGCTACACCTTC.

The V and J genes are TRBV18 and TRBJ1-1, with D possibly matching TRBD1 (5 bases). V shed 2 bases and J shed 5 bases, with 12 bases lying between them. Germline V lookup: CDR1 KGHSH, CDR2 LQKENI. CDR3 length: 14 residues. CDR3 loop: CASSPSKGRTEAFF. In DNA form, the CDR3 reads TGTGCCAGCTCACCATCGAAGGGGCGTACTGAAGCTTTCTTT.

The V and J genes are TRBV14 and TRBJ1-1; no definite D call. This CDR3 is built from 13 residues. The V gene's germline CDR1 is SGHDN and CDR2 FVKESK. V lost 4 bases and J 0 bases, leaving 6 bases between the germline ends. The CDR3 DNA sequence: TGTGCCAGCAGCCTTACAGTGAACACTGAAGCTTTCTTT. Its protein is CASSLTVNTEAFF.

V and J are TRBV14 and TRBJ1-2; a weak D match, TRBD1 (5 bases). Between the trimmed V and J ends, which lost 1 base and 4 bases, there was a span of 13 bases. The CDR3 length is 15 residues. Per germline, CDR1 SGHDN and CDR2 FVKESK. This CDR3 reads CASSQVEGQLYGYTF. The CDR3 DNA sequence: TGTGCCAGCAGCCAAGTTGAGGGGCAGCTCTATGGCTACACCTTC.

The V and J genes are TRBV7-9 and TRBJ1-1; 9 positions agree with TRBD1. J lost 4 bases, V lost 5 bases, and 5 bases had no gene match. Per the germline V gene, CDR1 is SEHNR and CDR2 is FQNEAQ (reference sequence). The CDR3 runs to 14 residues. This chain's CDR3 is CASSETGGGTEAFF. For the CDR3, the DNA is TGTGCCAGCAGCGAAACAGGGGGCGGCACTGAAGCTTTCTTT.

The gene calls are TRBV9 and TRBJ1-2; a weak D match, TRBD1 (6 bases). Germline CDR1 reads SGDLS; CDR2 reads YYNGEE. The CDR3 consists of 16 residues. Trimming took off 0 bases at V and 4 bases at J, with 16 bases between the two ends. The DNA for the CDR3 is TGTGCCAGCAGCGTAGCTGGGGGGCCATTAAGCTATGGCTACACCTTC. Its protein product is CASSVAGGPLSYGYTF.

The rearrangement links TRBV6-4 to TRBJ2-1; D is unclear. This CDR3 is built from 11 residues. The germline gives CDR1 MRHNA, CDR2 SNTAGT. V lost 3 bases, J lost 10 bases, and 7 bases lay in between. The CDR3 protein is CASSDGVEQFF. For the CDR3, the DNA is TGTGCCAGCAGTGATGGGGTCGAGCAGTTCTTC.

The rearrangement links TRBV11-2 to TRBJ2-2, with 9 nucleotides matching TRBD1. CDR1 is SGHAT, CDR2 FQNNGV, per germline. Trimming cost V 8 bases and J 5 bases; bases outside gene matches: 9. This CDR3 has 15 amino acids. The CDR3 DNA sequence: TGTGCCAGCGGCCCGGGACAGGGCTCAACCGGGGAGCTGTTTTTT. It yields the protein CASGPGQGSTGELFF.

V is TRBV28 and J is TRBJ1-5; D is unclear. Trimming cost V 10 bases and J 1 base, with 17 bases left between them. Germline V lookup: CDR1 MDHEN, CDR2 SYDVKM. CDR3 length equals 15 residues. The CDR3 DNA reads TGTGCCATCGCTAACCTTCGACGGAGCAATCAGCCCCAGCATTTT. Amino acids: CAIANLRRSNQPQHF.

DNA for the CDR3: TGTGCCAGCAGCATCCCGGGTCCGCCACAAGAGACCCAGTACTTC. Its protein product is CASSIPGPPQETQYF. The rearrangement uses TRBV7-8 and TRBJ2-5; D gene unclear. This CDR3 spans 15 amino acids. Germline lookup yields CDR1 SGHVS and CDR2 FQNEAQ. The germline V and J ends were trimmed by 5 bases and 2 bases, with 15 bases remaining between them.

V and J are TRBV18 and TRBJ2-3, with D unresolved. CDR3 size: 14 residues. CDR1 and CDR2 (germline): KGHSH, LQKENI. V was clipped by 3 bases and J by 5 bases, with 12 bases between them. CDR3 protein: CASSPPQPVDTQYF. The DNA for the CDR3 is TGTGCCAGCTCACCGCCGCAGCCAGTAGATACGCAGTATTTT.

The chain joins TRBV2 to TRBJ1-4; D remains unclear. This CDR3 contains 17 residues. The V gene's germline CDR1 is SNHLY and CDR2 FYNNEI. The V and J ends lost 7 bases and 2 bases respectively, with 20 bases between them. CDR3 DNA sequence: TGTGCCAGCACGGTTTGGGGATGGACTCGCACTAATGAAAAACTGTTTTTT. It yields the protein CASTVWGWTRTNEKLFF. The full variable domain, with the rest looked up from reference TRBV2 and TRBJ1-4, is EPEVTQTPSHQVTQMGQEVILRCVPISNHLYFYWYRQILGQKVEFLVSFYNNEISEKSEIFDDQFSVERPDGSNFTLKIRSTKLEDSAMYFCASTVWGWTRTNEKLFFGSGTQLSVL.

The chain employs TRBV12-3 or TRBV12-4 and TRBJ2-1; possible D gene TRBD1, 5 bases. The CDR3 loop spans 13 amino acids. The V end was cut by 2 bases, the J end by 4 bases, with 6 bases between. In nucleotides, the CDR3 is TGTGCCAGCAGTTTATCAGGGTACAATGAGCAGTTCTTC. It encodes CASSLSGYNEQFF.

This clone was detected a few times. The chain employs TRBV12-5 and TRBJ2-7; TRBD1 matches 12 bases. The length of the CDR3 is 17 residues. Germline V lookup: CDR1 LGHNT, CDR2 FRNRAP. Trimming cost V 2 bases and J 3 bases; bases outside gene matches: 8. The CDR3 here is CASGLITGTGGFYEQYF. Written as DNA, the CDR3 is TGTGCTAGTGGTTTGATAACCGGGACAGGGGGCTTCTACGAGCAGTACTTC.

J is TRBJ2-5 and V is TRBV11-2; D perhaps matches TRBD1 (5 bases). From germline, CDR1 is SGHAT and CDR2 FQNNGV. This CDR3 region has 16 residues. Trimming shortened V by 2 bases and J by 0 bases, and 13 bases separated the two germline ends. CDR3 protein: CASSLSQGHNQETQYF. As DNA, the CDR3 is TGTGCCAGCAGCTTATCCCAGGGTCACAACCAAGAGACCCAGTACTTC.

The CDR3 region has the DNA TGTGCCACCAGCAGACCTTTCCGACTACGTTCCTACAATGAGCAGTTCTTC. Its translation: CATSRPFRLRSYNEQFF. V usage is TRBV15 and J usage is TRBJ2-1; D is perhaps TRBD2 (5 bases). This CDR3 has 17 residues. V was pared by 2 bases and J by 1 base, with 15 bases between. Per germline, CDR1 LNHNV and CDR2 YYDKDF (reference sequence).

This clone has a single count. The V gene is TRBV18, the J gene TRBJ1-1; D remains unclear. V lost 3 bases to trimming and J lost 7 bases, with 15 bases between them. Germline V gene lookup returns CDR1 KGHSH and CDR2 LQKENI. The CDR3 length is 14 residues. The CDR3 reads CASSPATVFGEAFF. Written as DNA, the CDR3 is TGTGCCAGCTCACCGGCCACAGTGTTTGGTGAAGCTTTCTTT.

This rearrangement joins TRBV5-1 to TRBJ1-1; weak D call: TRBD1 (6 bases). The germline V and J ends were trimmed by 0 bases and 1 base, with 13 bases remaining between them. The CDR3 extends over 16 amino acids. The germline gives CDR1 SGHRS, CDR2 YFSETQ. The CDR3 is CASSLVAGVSNTEAFF. In nucleotides, the CDR3 is TGCGCCAGCAGCTTGGTGGCAGGGGTATCGAACACTGAAGCTTTCTTT.

The gene calls are TRBV7-3 and TRBJ1-2; no clear D. The CDR3 covers 13 residues. Trimming removed 2 bases at V and 2 bases at J, with 6 bases between. Per the germline V gene, CDR1 is SGHTA and CDR2 is FQGTGA. CDR3 region: CASSLQPNYGYTF. The CDR3 DNA reads TGTGCCAGCAGCTTACAACCAAACTATGGCTACACCTTC. Complete variable domain (other parts from reference TRBV7-3 and TRBJ1-2): GAGVSQTPSNKVTEKGKYVELRCDPISGHTALYWYRQSLGQGPEFLIYFQGTGAADDSGLPNDRFFAVRPEGSVSTLKIQRTERGDSAVYLCASSLQPNYGYTFGSGTRLTVV.

This clone was detected once. CDR3 nucleotide sequence: TGTGCCAGCAGCGTAGGGGAGGCCTCTGATGGAAACACCATATATTTT. Residues: CASSVGEASDGNTIYF. The chain recombines TRBV9 with TRBJ1-3; D call uncertain. The CDR3 is 16 residues long. Germline V gene sequence: CDR1 SGDLS, CDR2 YYNGEE. Trimming took off 0 bases at V and 3 bases at J, with 13 bases between the two ends.

The chain couples TRBV6-5 to TRBJ1-6; D is undetermined. The germline V gene encodes CDR1 MNHEY and CDR2 SVGAGI. This CDR3 contains 13 residues. Trimming shortened V by 6 bases and J by 8 bases, and 11 bases separated the two germline ends. The CDR3 loop reads CASRGRQDSPLHF. CDR3 nucleotide sequence: TGTGCCAGCAGGGGTAGACAAGATTCACCCCTCCACTTT.

J is TRBJ1-1 and V is TRBV7-8; D gene ambiguous. The V end was cut by 5 bases, the J end by 1 base, with 11 bases between. The CDR3 length is 14 residues. CDR1 and CDR2 (germline): SGHVS, FQNEAQ. The CDR3 DNA reads TGTGCCAGCAGCCCACCGCCCCGGAACACTGAAGCTTTCTTT. Translating it yields CASSPPPRNTEAFF.

The sample holds a few counts of this clone. The chain uses TRBV12-5 and TRBJ2-7; TRBD1 agrees at 8 bases. Germline-derived CDR1 and CDR2 are LGHNT and FRNRAP. V shed 6 bases and J 6 bases; nucleotides not matched to a gene: 7. The CDR3 extends over 13 amino acids. The CDR3 protein is CASGRGTGGEQYF. In nucleotides, the CDR3 is TGTGCTAGTGGCCGCGGAACAGGGGGCGAGCAGTACTTC.

This rearrangement joins TRBV9 to TRBJ2-5; 8 nucleotides match TRBD2. There are 16 residues in the CDR3. With V trimmed by 0 bases and J by 1 base, 5 bases remained unmatched. CDR1 is SGDLS and CDR2 is YYNGEE in the germline V gene. Here the CDR3 reads CASSVEGSGGQETQYF. In nucleotides, the CDR3 is TGTGCCAGCAGCGTAGAGGGAAGCGGGGGCCAAGAGACCCAGTACTTC.

The J gene is TRBJ2-3, the V gene TRBV7-2, with D uncertain. Germline V gene data show CDR1 as SGHTA and CDR2 as FQGNSA. The CDR3 has 13 amino acids. V was cut by 7 bases and J by 1 base, with 9 bases left in between. CDR3 protein: CASNAVRTDTQYF. In DNA form, the CDR3 reads TGTGCCAGCAACGCGGTTCGCACAGATACGCAGTATTTT.

This clone occurred a few times. The genes are TRBV5-5 and TRBJ2-7; the D call may be TRBD1 or TRBD2 (5 bases each). The germline gives CDR1 SGHKS, CDR2 YYEKEE (reference sequence). This CDR3 region has 15 residues. V lost 4 bases and J 2 bases, leaving 16 bases between the germline ends. CDR3 nucleotide sequence: TGTGCCAGCAGCCACCCCGGGACGGGCACCTACGAGCAGTACTTC. This encodes CASSHPGTGTYEQYF.